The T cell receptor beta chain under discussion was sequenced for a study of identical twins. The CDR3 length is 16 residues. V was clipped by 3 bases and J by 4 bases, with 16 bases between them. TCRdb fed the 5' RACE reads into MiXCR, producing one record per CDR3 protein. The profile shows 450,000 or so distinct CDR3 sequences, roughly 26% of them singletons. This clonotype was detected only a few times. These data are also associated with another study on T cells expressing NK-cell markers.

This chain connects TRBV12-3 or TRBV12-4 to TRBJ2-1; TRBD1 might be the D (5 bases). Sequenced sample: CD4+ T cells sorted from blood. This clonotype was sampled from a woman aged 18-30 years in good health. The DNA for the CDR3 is TGTGCCAGCAGTTTCCGGCTAGTAGGGGTGTACAATGAGCAGTTCTTC. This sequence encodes CASSFRLVGVYNEQFF.